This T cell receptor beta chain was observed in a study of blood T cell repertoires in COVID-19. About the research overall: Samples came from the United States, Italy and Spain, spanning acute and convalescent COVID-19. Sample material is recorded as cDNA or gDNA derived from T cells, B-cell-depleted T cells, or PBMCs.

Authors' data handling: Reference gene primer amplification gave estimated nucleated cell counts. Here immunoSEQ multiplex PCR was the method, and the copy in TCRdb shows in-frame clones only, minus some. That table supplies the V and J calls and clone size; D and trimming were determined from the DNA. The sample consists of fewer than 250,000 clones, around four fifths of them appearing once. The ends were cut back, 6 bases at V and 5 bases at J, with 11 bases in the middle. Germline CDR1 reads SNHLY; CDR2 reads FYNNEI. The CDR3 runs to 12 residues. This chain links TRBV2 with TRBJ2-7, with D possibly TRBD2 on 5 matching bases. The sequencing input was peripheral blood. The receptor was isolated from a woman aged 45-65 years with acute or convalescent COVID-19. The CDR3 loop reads CASRADSDEQYF. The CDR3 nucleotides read TGTGCCAGCAGGGCGGACTCTGACGAGCAGTACTTC.